These T cell receptor beta chains were read from a single sample in a study of blood T cell dynamics during melanoma immunotherapy. Data came from immunoSEQ multiplex PCR; TCRdb stores just in-frame clones and leaves some out. The sample has roughly 5,900 clones, around 81% seen once. This specimen consisted of blood, obtained from a patient treated with checkpoint blockade. Receptors were obtained from a human donor with melanoma. The CDR3 runs from the conserved cysteine through the conserved F or W. D genes are given only for firm matches. Not all rows give a size; the values are once, few, many and, for expanded clones, a class.

D gene	V gene	J gene	clone size	CDR3 length	CDR3 protein	CDR3 DNA
TRBD2	TRBV28	TRBJ2-7	NA	15	CASSLFSGGTYEQYF	TGTGCCAGCAGTTTATTCAGCGGGGGAACCTACGAGCAGTACTTC
NA	TRBV15	TRBJ1-1	NA	15	CATSREGQPDTEAFF	TGTGCCACCAGCAGAGAAGGACAGCCGGACACTGAAGCTTTCTTT
NA	TRBV30	TRBJ1-1	NA	13	CAWSVSQNTEAFF	TGTGCCTGGAGTGTAAGTCAGAACACTGAAGCTTTCTTT
NA	TRBV29-1	TRBJ1-3	few	14	CSVSTAFSGNTIYF	TGCAGCGTCTCCACAGCGTTCTCTGGAAACACCATATATTTT
TRBD1	TRBV29-1	TRBJ1-2	once	11	CSVETGYGYTF	TGCAGCGTAGAGACAGGGTATGGCTACACCTTC
TRBD1	TRBV27	TRBJ1-1	NA	14	CASSPGGSGTEAFF	TGTGCCAGCAGTCCAGGGGGCTCGGGCACTGAAGCTTTCTTT
NA	TRBV4-3	TRBJ2-7	NA	15	CASSQGHHGPYEQYF	TGCGCCAGCAGCCAAGGTCATCACGGTCCCTACGAGCAGTACTTC
NA	TRBV28	TRBJ2-7	NA	13	CASSLRQLYEQYF	TGTGCCAGCAGTCTTCGACAGCTCTACGAGCAGTACTTC
NA	TRBV15	TRBJ1-2	NA	13	CATSRGQWYGYTF	TGTGCCACCAGCAGAGGACAGTGGTATGGCTACACCTTC
TRBD1	TRBV4-3	TRBJ1-2	NA	17	CASSQGGRQGRNYGYTF	TGCGCCAGCAGCCAAGGAGGGAGACAGGGAAGAAACTATGGCTACACCTTC
NA	TRBV9	TRBJ1-6	NA	16	CASSVGDRTANSPLHF	TGTGCCAGCAGCGTAGGGGATCGGACAGCCAATTCACCCCTCCACTTT
NA	TRBV5-4	TRBJ1-2	NA	13	CASSLEGRIGYTF	TGTGCCAGCAGCTTGGAGGGCAGAATTGGCTACACCTTC
NA	TRBV19	TRBJ1-4	NA	13	CASSHRVGEKLFF	TGTGCCAGTAGTCATCGAGTAGGAGAAAAACTGTTTTTT
NA	TRBV5-6	TRBJ2-7	NA	16	CASNPRGAYSSYEQYF	TGTGCCAGCAACCCCAGGGGGGCCTACAGCTCCTACGAGCAGTACTTC
NA	TRBV7-2	TRBJ2-7	NA	14	CASSSDSYSYEQYF	TGTGCCAGCAGTTCTGACTCATACTCCTACGAGCAGTACTTC